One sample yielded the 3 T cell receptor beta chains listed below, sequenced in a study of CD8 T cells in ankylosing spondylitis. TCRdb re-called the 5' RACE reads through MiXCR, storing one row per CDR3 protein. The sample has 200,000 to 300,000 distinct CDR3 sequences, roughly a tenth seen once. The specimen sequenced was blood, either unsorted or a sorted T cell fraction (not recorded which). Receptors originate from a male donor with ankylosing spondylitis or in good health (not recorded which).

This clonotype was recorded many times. CDR3 amino acids: CAISGGTAAEAFF. CDR3 DNA sequence: TGTGCCATCAGTGGCGGGACAGCCGCTGAAGCTTTCTTT. The chain joins TRBV10-3 to TRBJ1-1; 7 positions match TRBD1. Trimming at V came to 4 bases and at J to 6 bases, leaving 5 bases not matched to a gene. CDR3 length: 13 amino acids. CDR1 and CDR2 from the germline V gene are ENHRY and SYGVKD.

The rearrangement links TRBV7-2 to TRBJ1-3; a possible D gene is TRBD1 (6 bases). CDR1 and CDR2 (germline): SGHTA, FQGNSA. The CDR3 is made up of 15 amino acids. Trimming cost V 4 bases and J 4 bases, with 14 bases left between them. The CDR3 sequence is CASSSDRRPGNTIYF. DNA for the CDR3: TGTGCCAGCAGCTCCGACAGGCGGCCGGGAAACACCATATATTTT.

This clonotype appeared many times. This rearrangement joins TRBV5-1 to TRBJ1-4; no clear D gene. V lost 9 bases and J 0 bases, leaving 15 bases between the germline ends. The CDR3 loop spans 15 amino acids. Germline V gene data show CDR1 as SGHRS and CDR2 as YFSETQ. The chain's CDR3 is CATRNGAATNEKLFF. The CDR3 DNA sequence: TGCGCCACACGCAATGGAGCTGCAACTAATGAAAAACTGTTTTTT.